The entry below describes one T cell receptor (beta chain). What it binds is unknown. Clones were read by immunoSEQ multiplex PCR, and TCRdb kept only the in-frame ones, dropping some. The sample lists around 84,000 clones, 90% to 95% occurring once. This sample is part of a study of T cell responses to AZD1222 COVID-19 vaccine. Study conclusions and caveats: Dominant CD4 TCR responses targeted spike regions 160-218 and 743-854. Spike-specific TCR repertoires showed rising breadth and depth after two AZD1222 doses. Clonal diversity may have been underestimated in mostly white British donors.

Trimming took off 0 bases at V and 3 bases at J, with 9 bases between the two ends. This CDR3 contains 15 residues. The germline CDR1 and CDR2 sequences are LGHDT and YNNKEL (reference sequence). The clonotype originates from an adult in good health. The sequences come from peripheral blood, collected on day 0 of MenACWY control vaccination. The chain couples TRBV3-1 (or the pseudogene TRBV3-2) to TRBJ1-3; D call uncertain. DNA of the CDR3: TGTGCCAGCAGCCAAGATGGCGGGTTTGGAAACACCATATATTTT. Its translation is CASSQDGGFGNTIYF.